Listed below are T cell receptor beta chains from one sample, sequenced in a study of blood T cell repertoires in COVID-19. Assay used: immunoSEQ multiplex PCR; TCRdb lists only in-frame clones, some missing. Of approximately 170,000 clones in the sample, around nine tenths were seen once. The sample taken for sequencing was peripheral blood. The receptors were gathered from a man aged 45-60 years who had recovered from COVID-19. CDR3s include the opening cysteine and the closing phenylalanine or tryptophan. Each record gives: D gene, CDR3 length, J gene, V gene, CDR3 protein. D genes are given only for firm matches.

d_call: TRBD1; cdr3_length: 15; j_call: TRBJ1-1; v_call: TRBV5-4; cdr3_aa: CASSRAGQGAGEAFF
d_call: TRBD1; cdr3_length: 15; j_call: TRBJ1-5; v_call: TRBV28; cdr3_aa: CASSSRTGRDQPQHF
d_call: TRBD1; cdr3_length: 15; j_call: TRBJ2-2; v_call: TRBV5-8; cdr3_aa: CASSRGQGANGELFF
d_call: .; cdr3_length: 13; j_call: TRBJ2-7; v_call: TRBV2; cdr3_aa: CASTSGEGQEQYF
d_call: .; cdr3_length: 14; j_call: TRBJ2-7; v_call: TRBV7-3; cdr3_aa: CASSLRAGDNEQYF
d_call: TRBD1; cdr3_length: 15; j_call: TRBJ2-4; v_call: TRBV15; cdr3_aa: CATSIGTVSLRIQYF
d_call: TRBD1; cdr3_length: 14; j_call: TRBJ2-7; v_call: TRBV29-1; cdr3_aa: CSVEDRERTYEQYF
d_call: TRBD1; cdr3_length: 14; j_call: TRBJ1-1; v_call: TRBV7-2; cdr3_aa: CASSPQGQGSEAFF
d_call: .; cdr3_length: 16; j_call: TRBJ1-2; v_call: TRBV4-2; cdr3_aa: CASSQDRGPSIYGYTF
d_call: TRBD1; cdr3_length: 14; j_call: TRBJ1-2; v_call: TRBV7-2; cdr3_aa: CASTAGTAYYGYTF
d_call: .; cdr3_length: 13; j_call: TRBJ1-5; v_call: TRBV2; cdr3_aa: CASSLMANQPQHF
d_call: TRBD1; cdr3_length: 15; j_call: TRBJ1-4; v_call: TRBV4-3; cdr3_aa: CASSQLQGANEKLFF
d_call: TRBD1; cdr3_length: 16; j_call: TRBJ1-1; v_call: TRBV7-8; cdr3_aa: CASSLQGTARSTEAFF
d_call: TRBD1; cdr3_length: 13; j_call: TRBJ1-2; v_call: TRBV28; cdr3_aa: CASSLSRGQGYTF
d_call: .; cdr3_length: 15; j_call: TRBJ1-4; v_call: TRBV30; cdr3_aa: CAWSVRGGPNEKLFF
d_call: .; cdr3_length: 14; j_call: TRBJ1-3; v_call: TRBV7-2; cdr3_aa: CASSLAAAGNTIYF
d_call: .; cdr3_length: 16; j_call: TRBJ2-5; v_call: TRBV5-1; cdr3_aa: CASSFHRQPHQATQYF
d_call: TRBD1; cdr3_length: 13; j_call: TRBJ2-7; v_call: TRBV27; cdr3_aa: CASSATGLGEQYF
d_call: TRBD1; cdr3_length: 16; j_call: TRBJ1-5; v_call: TRBV4-2; cdr3_aa: CASSQEIRGFHQPQHF
d_call: TRBD1; cdr3_length: 15; j_call: TRBJ1-4; v_call: TRBV7-9; cdr3_aa: CASSDEGQGAGKLFF
d_call: TRBD2; cdr3_length: 14; j_call: TRBJ2-7; v_call: TRBV15; cdr3_aa: CATSRPSGAYEQYF
d_call: .; cdr3_length: 16; j_call: TRBJ2-7; v_call: TRBV7-2; cdr3_aa: CASSADLARGAYEQYF
d_call: .; cdr3_length: 16; j_call: TRBJ1-2; v_call: TRBV4-2; cdr3_aa: CASSQDPTGGRYGYTF
d_call: TRBD1; cdr3_length: 15; j_call: TRBJ1-2; v_call: TRBV27; cdr3_aa: CASTPLGQGAGGYTF
d_call: TRBD1; cdr3_length: 14; j_call: TRBJ2-7; v_call: TRBV18; cdr3_aa: CASSPGQADYEQYF
d_call: TRBD2; cdr3_length: 17; j_call: TRBJ2-1; v_call: TRBV5-1; cdr3_aa: CASSFGTSGRSYNEQFF
d_call: TRBD1; cdr3_length: 14; j_call: TRBJ1-5; v_call: TRBV2; cdr3_aa: CASRGGTGNQPQHF
d_call: .; cdr3_length: 13; j_call: TRBJ1-3; v_call: TRBV3-1/TRBV3-2; cdr3_aa: CATSTPGGNTIYF
d_call: TRBD1; cdr3_length: 16; j_call: TRBJ1-1; v_call: TRBV7-6; cdr3_aa: CASSLGTGGMNTEAFF
d_call: .; cdr3_length: 14; j_call: TRBJ1-5; v_call: TRBV5-6; cdr3_aa: CASSLAGASQPQHF
d_call: .; cdr3_length: 15; j_call: TRBJ1-3; v_call: TRBV6-5; cdr3_aa: CASSYGPISGNTIYF
d_call: TRBD1; cdr3_length: 14; j_call: TRBJ1-2; v_call: TRBV2; cdr3_aa: CASSEGTGVGRYTF
d_call: .; cdr3_length: 11; j_call: TRBJ1-2; v_call: TRBV6-5; cdr3_aa: CASSYGDGYTF
d_call: TRBD2; cdr3_length: 15; j_call: TRBJ2-5; v_call: TRBV2; cdr3_aa: CASRGLAGGQETQYF
d_call: TRBD1; cdr3_length: 15; j_call: TRBJ1-5; v_call: TRBV28; cdr3_aa: CASSLPGQGIQPQHF
d_call: TRBD1; cdr3_length: 13; j_call: TRBJ1-6; v_call: TRBV6-4; cdr3_aa: CASRQTGESPLHF
d_call: .; cdr3_length: 19; j_call: TRBJ1-2; v_call: TRBV18; cdr3_aa: CASSPLPTGSHSEGDGYTF
d_call: .; cdr3_length: 15; j_call: TRBJ2-3; v_call: TRBV9; cdr3_aa: CASSGLARGLDTQYF
d_call: .; cdr3_length: 14; j_call: TRBJ2-7; v_call: TRBV4-1; cdr3_aa: CASSQVGLAYEQYF
d_call: .; cdr3_length: 14; j_call: TRBJ2-2; v_call: TRBV4-2; cdr3_aa: CASSQAEESGELFF
d_call: .; cdr3_length: 15; j_call: TRBJ2-2; v_call: TRBV5-1; cdr3_aa: CASSITPPNTGELFF
d_call: .; cdr3_length: 11; j_call: TRBJ2-7; v_call: TRBV20-1; cdr3_aa: CSAAGTPEQYF
d_call: TRBD1; cdr3_length: 12; j_call: TRBJ1-2; v_call: TRBV9; cdr3_aa: CASSRDSYGYTF